This TCR beta chain was captured in a study of blood T cell repertoires in COVID-19. The junction had 8 bases not matched to a gene; V was cut back by 5 bases and J by 7 bases. This CDR3 region has 15 residues. Germline values: CDR1 LNHDA, CDR2 SQIVND (reference sequence). Sequencing used immunoSEQ multiplex PCR; TCRdb keeps in-frame clones, though not all of them. The table has roughly 65,000 clones, 75% to 90% seen once; the top ten hold approximately 32%. This TCR derives from a woman older than 75 with active or convalescent COVID-19. Sequenced input: peripheral blood. This chain connects TRBV19 to TRBJ1-5; 10 bases fit TRBD1. The CDR3 loop reads CASSSRTGGRQPQHF. CDR3 coding DNA: TGTGCCAGTAGTTCGCGGACAGGGGGGAGGCAGCCCCAGCATTTT.